One and the same sample provided the 7 T cell receptor beta chains below, sequenced in a study of cytomegalovirus exposure and HLA in healthy donors. The PCR made use of 60 Vbeta and 13 Jbeta primers. Measured with immunoSEQ multiplex PCR; TCRdb has only the in-frame clones, and not every one. The table includes 200,000 or so clones, about 80% detected once. The sample was PBMCs. These receptors were taken from a man between 18 and 29 years old in good health and CMV-seronegative.

The chain links TRBV6-5 to TRBJ2-3; maybe TRBD1 (6 bases). Germline assignment: CDR1 MNHEY and CDR2 SVGAGI. V dropped 7 bases and J dropped 6 bases, with 11 bases sitting between them. The CDR3 is 12 residues long. CDR3 in amino acids: CASTTGFDTQYF. DNA of the CDR3: TGTGCCAGCACTACAGGGTTTGATACGCAGTATTTT.

A remark on this clone: Different DNA sequences within this sample yield the same CDR3. V is TRBV20-1 and J is TRBJ1-2; no reliable D call. Trimming removed 5 bases from V and 5 bases from J, with 9 bases in between. CDR1 and CDR2 (germline): DFQATT, SNEGSKA (reference sequence). The CDR3 spans 11 residues. The CDR3 DNA reads TGCAGTGCTCCGGGAGTGTATGGCTACACCTTC. Protein product: CSAPGVYGYTF.

The V call is TRBV19, the J call TRBJ2-7; TRBD2 matches 14 bases. The germline V gene has CDR1 LNHDA and CDR2 SQIVND (reference sequence). With V trimmed by 7 bases and J by 6 bases, 20 bases remained unmatched. The CDR3 spans 19 residues. CDR3 amino acids: CASTSMPGTSGSILGEQYF. CDR3 in DNA: TGTGCCAGTACATCCATGCCGGGGACTAGCGGGAGTATATTAGGCGAGCAGTACTTC.

V is TRBV4-1 and J is TRBJ1-5; perhaps TRBD1 as D (5 bases). CDR1 and CDR2 (germline): MGHRA, YSYEKL. V was shortened by 3 bases and J by 5 bases, with 17 bases between the two germline ends. The CDR3 is 16 residues long. CDR3 in amino acids: CASSHRVGGRDQPQHF. The CDR3, as DNA: TGCGCCAGCAGCCACAGGGTCGGGGGTCGGGATCAGCCCCAGCATTTT.

Only one count was recorded for this clone. The genes are TRBV2 and TRBJ2-1; the match to TRBD2 covers 12 bases. V trimming: 6 bases; J trimming: 6 bases; junction bases outside the gene matches: 6. CDR3 length: 15 amino acids. Germline V lookup: CDR1 SNHLY, CDR2 FYNNEI. The CDR3 bases are TGTGCCAGCAGCGCCGTACTAGCGGGGGGCAATGAGCAGTTCTTC. Translation gives CASSAVLAGGNEQFF.

The rearrangement joins TRBV5-1 to TRBJ2-5; 11 nucleotides agree with TRBD2. Germline V gene data show CDR1 as SGHRS and CDR2 as YFSETQ. The CDR3 spans 15 residues. V shed 3 bases, J shed 2 bases, and the junction held 3 bases outside the gene matches. CDR3 in DNA: TGCGCCAGCAGCTCGGGACTAGCGGATCAAGAGACCCAGTACTTC. It is translated as CASSSGLADQETQYF.

The rearrangement joins TRBV18 to TRBJ1-1; 9 bases agree with TRBD1. The germline V gene encodes CDR1 KGHSH and CDR2 LQKENI. The CDR3 contains 16 residues. With 3 bases clipped from V and 1 base from J, the junction kept 6 bases outside the gene matches. The CDR3: CASSPGTGFENTEAFF. The CDR3 bases are TGTGCCAGCTCACCCGGGACAGGGTTTGAGAACACTGAAGCTTTCTTT.